A single TCR beta chain is shown here with its context. No antigen is known for it. This CDR3 is 12 amino acids long. In germline, CDR1 is MNHNS, CDR2 SASEGT. V gave up 8 bases and J gave up 1 base, with 8 bases separating them. The sample originates from a study of shared clonotypes between healthy human individuals. Whole-study findings and limits: The generation probabilities recorded for non-shared clonotypes fell below those of clonotypes shared by all four donors.

Deep was the level used in running the assay. In the original workflow: ImmunoSEQ yielded junction-only sequences lacking quality scores, so filtering differed. Profiling relied on immunoSEQ multiplex PCR, and the TCRdb table lists in-frame clones only, not all of them. V and J calls and clone size are those listed in that table; D and trimming were worked out from the DNA. The profile covers millions of clones, with 85% to 95% appearing a single time and 0.13% taken by the ten largest. The gene calls are TRBV6-1 and TRBJ1-1; a weak D match, TRBD1 (6 bases). The clonotype originates from a man younger than 30 in good health. Source material: naive CD4+ T cells sorted from blood. As to subset: CD45RA+ positively selected. DNA for the CDR3: TGTGCCAGCGCAGGGGAGAACACTGAAGCTTTCTTT. This translates into CASAGENTEAFF.